Presented here are 13 T cell receptor beta chains from one specimen sequenced in a study of cytomegalovirus exposure and HLA in healthy donors. Researchers ran the PCR with 60 Vbeta and 13 Jbeta primers. Clones were sequenced by immunoSEQ multiplex PCR, and TCRdb holds only the in-frame ones, with some missing. In the table there are about 190,000 clones, 60% to 80% of which are singletons. The sequenced material came from PBMCs. Receptors originate from a woman younger than 45 in good health and CMV-seropositive.

As regards this clone: The junction departs from germline at one end; a sequencing error may be responsible. The CDR3 coding sequence is TGCGCCAGCAGCCAAGAGGGGCTGGCCAGCTTC. This sequence encodes CASSQEGLASF. The chain links TRBV4-1 to TRBJ1-2, with a weak D call TRBD1 (5 bases). Germline V gives CDR1 MGHRA, CDR2 YSYEKL. The CDR3 length is 11 residues.

J is TRBJ2-7 and V is TRBV7-9, with 8 nucleotides matching TRBD1. The CDR3 covers 14 residues. Germline lookup yields CDR1 SEHNR and CDR2 FQNEAQ (reference sequence). The V segment lost 5 bases and the J segment 2 bases; nucleotides outside the gene matches: 5. The DNA of the CDR3 is TGTGCCAGCAGCCGGACAGGGCTAACCTACGAGCAGTACTTC. Protein: CASSRTGLTYEQYF.

The chain carries TRBV7-8 and TRBJ1-6; TRBD1 matches at 8 bases. After removal of 4 bases from V and 8 bases from J, the junction contained 4 bases not matched to a gene. The CDR3 contains 14 residues. In germline, CDR1 is SGHVS, CDR2 FQNEAQ. The CDR3, as DNA: TGTGCCAGCAGCTCGACAGGGGAGCATTCACCCCTCCACTTT. Encoded protein: CASSSTGEHSPLHF.

The chain uses TRBV6-6 and TRBJ2-7; 10 positions agree with TRBD2. V lost 6 bases and J lost 4; bases outside the gene matches: 9. This CDR3 contains 15 residues. Germline V gene data show CDR1 as MNHNY and CDR2 as SVGAGI (reference sequence). CDR3 sequence: CASSPLAGGRYEQYF. The CDR3 DNA reads TGTGCCAGCAGCCCATTAGCGGGGGGCCGATACGAGCAGTACTTC.

V and J are TRBV30 and TRBJ1-4, with TRBD1 matching over 9 bases. V was pared by 0 bases and J by 8 bases, with 7 bases of the junction left unmatched. The CDR3 loop spans 15 amino acids. The germline V gene has CDR1 GTSNPN and CDR2 SVGIG (reference sequence). CDR3 loop: CAWSVHRGRGEKLFF. The CDR3 nucleotides read TGTGCCTGGAGTGTCCACAGGGGGCGAGGAGAAAAACTGTTTTTT.

V and J are TRBV27 and TRBJ1-4; 10 positions agree with TRBD1. Germline-derived CDR1 and CDR2 are MNHEY and SMNVEV (reference sequence). The CDR3 totals 14 residues. The trim removed 6 bases at V and 10 bases at J, leaving 8 bases unmatched. CDR3 residues: CASSDGQGEGKLFF. Here the CDR3 DNA reads TGTGCCAGCAGCGACGGACAGGGGGAGGGAAAACTGTTTTTT.

This clone was observed a single time. This rearrangement joins TRBV7-7 to TRBJ2-2, with D possibly being TRBD1 (5 bases). This CDR3 comprises 13 residues. Trimming took 6 bases from V and 8 from J, leaving 13 bases between them. CDR1 is SSHAT and CDR2 is FNYEAQ in the germline V gene (reference sequence). CDR3 DNA: TGTGCCAGCAGTTCCAGGGTGGCGGGGGAGCTGTTTTTT. Amino acids: CASSSRVAGELFF.

The CDR3 is CSVREETGELFF. Here the CDR3 DNA reads TGCAGCGTTCGGGAGGAAACCGGGGAGCTGTTTTTT. The chain links TRBV29-1 to TRBJ2-2; 7 bases align to TRBD2. Germline trimming cut 5 bases from V and 5 bases from J; bases unmatched to any gene: 2. Germline lookup yields CDR1 SQVTM and CDR2 ANQGSEA. The CDR3 runs to 12 residues.

V is TRBV7-8 and J is TRBJ1-2, with 9 bases aligning to TRBD1. The CDR3 is made up of 15 amino acids. Germline-derived CDR1 and CDR2 are SGHVS and FQNEAQ. The V and J ends lost 1 base and 4 bases, in that order; junction bases with no gene match: 4. DNA of the CDR3: TGTGCCAGCAGCTTAGAGGAACAGGGGGCCTATGGCTACACCTTC. Translated, it gives CASSLEEQGAYGYTF. Full variable domain (remainder filled in from reference TRBV7-8 and TRBJ1-2): GAGVSQSPRYKVAKRGQDVALRCDPISGHVSLFWYQQALGQGPEFLTYFQNEAQLDKSGLPSDRFFAERPEGSVSTLKIQRTQQEDSAVYLCASSLEEQGAYGYTFGSGTRLTVV.

A few counts support this clone. The chain recombines TRBV12-5 with TRBJ2-1; 9 nucleotides line up with TRBD2. Trimming at V came to 1 base and at J to 3 bases, leaving 1 base not matched to a gene. The germline gives CDR1 LGHNT, CDR2 FRNRAP. CDR3 length: 15 amino acids. The CDR3 sequence: CASGLGGGDYNEQFF. The CDR3 DNA follows: TGTGCTAGTGGTTTGGGCGGGGGGGACTACAATGAGCAGTTCTTC.

The rearrangement joins TRBV10-3 to TRBJ2-7; 10 bases align to TRBD1. This CDR3 contains 15 residues. CDR1 is ENHRY, CDR2 SYGVKD, per germline. J lost 3 bases, V lost 6 bases, and 8 bases had no gene match. CDR3 sequence reads: CAIRGLRTGGYEQYF. As DNA, the CDR3 is TGTGCCATCAGGGGCTTGAGGACAGGGGGCTACGAGCAGTACTTC.

The chain couples TRBV4-3 to TRBJ2-7; TRBD2 matches 8 bases. The CDR3 sequence is 14 residues long. The germline gives CDR1 LGHNA, CDR2 YSLEER. J lost 6 bases, V lost 2 bases, and 6 bases had no gene match. CDR3 protein: CASSQLGLAGEQYF. Written as DNA, the CDR3 is TGCGCCAGCAGCCAACTAGGACTAGCCGGCGAGCAGTACTTC.

V is TRBV28 and J is TRBJ1-2; D not certain. V was pared by 2 bases and J by 6 bases, with 7 bases between. CDR1 and CDR2 from the germline V gene are MDHEN and SYDVKM. This CDR3 has 12 amino acids. The CDR3 coding sequence is TGTGCCAGCAGTTTACGGGGAGATGGCTACACCTTC. Its translation is CASSLRGDGYTF.